Below are 10 T cell receptor beta chains sequenced from a single sample in a study of identical twins. TCRdb re-derived calls from the 5' RACE reads in MiXCR, one entry per CDR3 protein. The sample contains 400,000 to 500,000 distinct CDR3 sequences, about a fifth of which appear only once. The material sequenced was naive T cells sorted from blood. These receptors all come from a man aged 45-65 years in good health.

In its sample, this clonotype was seen many times. Here the CDR3 DNA reads TGCGCCAGCAACCCCCCGGGGGCGAAGCTCATTAGGAAGTACTTC. Its protein product is CASNPPGAKLIRKYF. The chain employs TRBV23-1 and TRBJ2-7, with D perhaps assigned TRBD1 or TRBD2 (6 bases each). TRBV23-1 is recorded as an ORF, its role being uncertain. Trimming pared 7 bases from V and 11 bases from J, leaving 27 bases between. The CDR3 covers 15 residues.

The chain couples TRBV7-8 to TRBJ2-5, with D unclear. This CDR3 spans 15 amino acids. From germline, CDR1 is SGHVS and CDR2 FQNEAQ. Deletions cut 4 bases from V and 5 bases from J, with 17 bases between. CDR3 bases: TGTGCCAGCAGCTCAGCGTGGCAGATGGGGGAGACCCAGTACTTC. Translating it yields CASSSAWQMGETQYF.

This clonotype was observed many times. The V and J genes are TRBV27 and TRBJ2-7; 7 bases match TRBD1. In germline, CDR1 is MNHEY, CDR2 SMNVEV (reference sequence). The CDR3 runs to 13 residues. V was clipped by 4 bases and J by 5 bases; unmatched bases: 5. CDR3 in amino acids: CASSSQGTHEQYF. DNA of the CDR3: TGTGCCAGCAGTTCACAGGGGACCCACGAGCAGTACTTC.

This clonotype was detected ten times or more. The chain is built from TRBV5-1 and TRBJ2-7; TRBD1 agrees at 7 bases. The V gene end was trimmed by 0 bases and the J gene end by 3 bases; junction bases not matched to a gene: 6. Per germline, CDR1 SGHRS and CDR2 YFSETQ. This CDR3 has 15 amino acids. This CDR3 reads CASSLGGGGIYEQYF. The CDR3 bases are TGCGCCAGCAGCTTGGGAGGGGGCGGTATCTACGAGCAGTACTTC.

At least ten counts were recorded for this clonotype. V gene TRBV24-1 combines with J gene TRBJ2-1, with 9 bases that match TRBD1. The V segment lost 4 bases and the J segment 0 bases; nucleotides outside the gene matches: 6. This CDR3 spans 17 amino acids. Germline assignment: CDR1 KGHDR and CDR2 SFDVKD. CDR3: CATSDRGQGSSYNEQFF. The CDR3 DNA sequence: TGTGCCACCAGTGACCGCGGACAGGGGAGCTCCTACAATGAGCAGTTCTTC.

This clonotype was detected a few times. The chain links TRBV28 to TRBJ2-5; D assignment may be TRBD1 or TRBD2 (5 bases each). Germline-derived CDR1 and CDR2 are MDHEN and SYDVKM. V gave up 8 bases and J gave up 2 bases, with 15 bases separating them. The CDR3 sequence is 14 residues long. The CDR3 DNA sequence: TGTGCCAGCCCCACCCGGGACGCACAAGAGACCCAGTACTTC. Encoded protein: CASPTRDAQETQYF.

This clonotype was found a few times. The chain carries TRBV20-1 and TRBJ2-5; 8 nucleotides align to TRBD2. Trimming at V came to 6 bases and at J to 5 bases, leaving 14 bases not matched to a gene. The CDR3 runs 15 residues. CDR1 is DFQATT, CDR2 SNEGSKA, per germline (reference sequence). The CDR3 region has the DNA TGCAGTGCGCGCCCGAGACTAGCGACTATGGAGACCCAGTACTTC. Its translation is CSARPRLATMETQYF.

The chain has TRBV5-1 and TRBJ2-1; D might be TRBD1 or TRBD2, each matching 5 bases. This CDR3 region has 16 residues. Germline CDR1 and CDR2: SGHRS and YFSETQ. V dropped 2 bases and J dropped 4 bases, with 16 bases sitting between them. The CDR3: CASSLLSQGAYNEQFF. CDR3 in DNA: TGCGCCAGCAGCTTACTCTCCCAGGGAGCTTACAATGAGCAGTTCTTC.

V is TRBV5-1 and J is TRBJ1-3; TRBD1 might be the D (6 bases). V lost 3 bases to trimming and J lost 0 bases, with 13 bases between them. CDR3 length: 16 residues. The V gene's germline CDR1 is SGHRS and CDR2 YFSETQ. The CDR3 sequence is CASSSGGSDSGNTIYF. The CDR3 DNA reads TGCGCCAGCAGCTCTGGGGGCAGCGACTCTGGAAACACCATATATTTT.

This clonotype was picked up a small number of times. This chain uses TRBV2 with TRBJ2-1, with 9 nucleotides matching TRBD2. The CDR3 spans 14 residues. CDR1 SNHLY and CDR2 FYNNEI come from the germline V gene. The ends lost 6 bases at V and 5 bases at J; junction bases unmatched: 5. The CDR3 DNA reads as TGTGCCAGCAGCGTAGCGGGGGCCCACAATGAGCAGTTCTTC. Translating gives CASSVAGAHNEQFF. Full variable domain (remainder filled in from reference TRBV2 and TRBJ2-1): EPEVTQTPSHQVTQMGQEVILRCVPISNHLYFYWYRQILGQKVEFLVSFYNNEISEKSEIFDDQFSVERPDGSNFTLKIRSTKLEDSAMYFCASSVAGAHNEQFFGPGTRLTVL.